Listed below are T cell receptor beta chains from one sample, sequenced in a study of vaccination and CD4 T cells after COVID-19. Their specific antigens are unknown. TCRdb re-analysed the PCR reads in MiXCR, keeping a single row per CDR3 protein. The top ten clones hold 7.5% to 10% of a sample with around 13,000 distinct CDR3 sequences, about 50% of them seen once. The sequencing used CD4+ T cells from blood, cultured in vitro, collected before SARS-CoV-2 vaccination. These receptors originate from a human donor who had recovered from COVID-19. Both conserved end residues are part of each CDR3.

j_gene	v_gene	CDR3aa
TRBJ2-5	TRBV6-1	CASSRDGELQETQYF
TRBJ2-3	TRBV6-1	CASSGFYTSTDTQYF
TRBJ1-6	TRBV11-1	CASSRTGNNSPLHF
TRBJ1-6	TRBV11-3	CASSSRSTGGAPLHF
TRBJ2-5	TRBV2	CASSGGSSQETQYF
TRBJ1-2	TRBV6-1	CASKRTPNYGYTF
TRBJ2-2	TRBV7-7	CASSAQGASLGELFF
TRBJ1-2	TRBV6-1	CASSEGEKGYGYTF
TRBJ1-2	TRBV19	CASSIGGVIANYGYTF
TRBJ2-1	TRBV6-1	CASSDSLAGSGSEQFF
TRBJ2-5	TRBV19	CASSPGGGRETQYF
TRBJ2-5	TRBV5-4	CASSRAAGGGETQYF
TRBJ2-5	TRBV19	CASSIGQGGETQYF
TRBJ2-3	TRBV27	CASSLSNPGNIRSDTQYF
TRBJ1-6	TRBV20-1	CSARDLGQGNSPLHF
TRBJ1-2	TRBV20-1	CSAGRTEGYTF
TRBJ1-5	TRBV7-9	CASSPHDGTENQPQHF
TRBJ1-5	TRBV6-5	CASSSTYSNQPQHF
TRBJ1-1	TRBV7-6	CASSPGPGQGNTEAFF
TRBJ2-1	TRBV24-1	CATSGTDRFYNEQFF
TRBJ1-1	TRBV6-1	CASRPRDSNTEAFF
TRBJ2-1	TRBV19	CASSRVTSGRGDNEQFF
TRBJ2-7	TRBV6-5	CASSYATSGSYEQYF
TRBJ2-1	TRBV5-1	CASSSSLWGGNNEQFF
TRBJ1-1	TRBV7-9	CASRRTGNTEAFF
TRBJ1-2	TRBV28	CASSFAGYGYTF
TRBJ1-2	TRBV12-3/TRBV12-4	CASSGTGPYGYTF
TRBJ1-1	TRBV30	CAWRVGTYAEAFF
TRBJ2-1	TRBV20-1	CSARRDRGSSYNEQFF
TRBJ2-1	TRBV19	CASTQNGGAYNEQFF
TRBJ2-1	TRBV20-1	CSARPFGGRATHNEQFF
TRBJ2-5	TRBV5-4	CASSPGQGSYQGTQYF
TRBJ1-6	TRBV27	CASRGSPSSPLHF
TRBJ1-2	TRBV6-1	CASGARHYLYGYTF
TRBJ2-3	TRBV7-2	CASSSRLAGGPDTQYF
TRBJ2-5	TRBV7-9	CASSVSGGLQETQYF
TRBJ1-2	TRBV28	CASSSGAANYGYTF
TRBJ1-1	TRBV27	CASSARQKTEAFF
TRBJ1-1	TRBV5-5	CASSYAPIWSDRGDTEAFF
TRBJ2-5	TRBV11-3	CASSTGLASQETQYF
TRBJ2-2	TRBV7-2	CASSLIPGPNTGELFF
TRBJ2-7	TRBV4-2	CASSQDQANIGGSYEQYF
TRBJ1-2	TRBV27	CATTPLTGAPHGYTF
TRBJ1-2	TRBV19	CASRLHRDTIYGYTF
TRBJ1-1	TRBV20-1	CSARDLQGANTEAFF
TRBJ2-1	TRBV27	CASTPALGLGGEQFF
TRBJ2-1	TRBV6-2/TRBV6-3	CASSYYGGVMGF
TRBJ1-2	TRBV6-2/TRBV6-3	CASSYPVGYTF
TRBJ1-1	TRBV12-3/TRBV12-4	CASSSIRGGLTEAFF
TRBJ1-5	TRBV20-1	CSASTQGNQPQHF
TRBJ2-3	TRBV7-9	CASSSSGSTDTQYF
TRBJ1-2	TRBV7-2	CASSFAGGGDYGYTF
TRBJ2-7	TRBV7-2	CASSLGPSGSSREQYF
TRBJ2-1	TRBV20-1	CSARRDRALNEQFF